These 4 T cell receptor beta chains came from one sample sequenced in a study of post-analysis software for immune sequencing data. Study-level findings and limits: Controls showed lower frequencies than patients for several TRBV segments, and TRBV5-6, TRBV5-1 and TRBV20-1 were among these.

Unique molecular identifiers had been added to the TCR beta cDNA libraries. TCRdb ran MiXCR on the PCR reads and lists one entry per CDR3 protein. Here the sample spans fewer than 700,000 distinct CDR3 sequences, 44% being singletons. No cognate antigen is known for these TCRs. Sequencing was carried out using blood. All receptors come from a girl between 10 and 17 years old with multiple sclerosis.

This chain links TRBV5-1 with TRBJ2-1, with 12 bases matching TRBD2. CDR1 SGHRS and CDR2 YFSETQ come from the germline V gene. The CDR3 runs 15 residues. The V gene end was trimmed by 7 bases and the J gene end by 3 bases; junction bases not matched to a gene: 5. The CDR3: CASGPTSGSYNEQFF. In DNA, the CDR3 is TGCGCCAGCGGCCCGACTAGCGGGAGCTACAATGAGCAGTTCTTC.

This clonotype showed up just once. V gene TRBV6-1 combines with J gene TRBJ2-1; TRBD2 agrees at 8 bases. The CDR3 covers 14 residues. CDR1 is MNHNS and CDR2 is SASEGT in the germline V gene. V lost 6 bases, J lost 9 bases, and 10 bases stayed unmatched. CDR3 DNA: TGTGCCAGCAGGTTTCTAGCGGGTCGCCCTGAGCAGTTCTTC. This gives the protein CASRFLAGRPEQFF.

This clonotype was observed a few times. This chain uses TRBV10-3 with TRBJ1-4; D uncertain. The CDR3 length is 16 residues. Trimming cost V 0 bases and J 0 bases, with 8 bases left between them. The germline gives CDR1 ENHRY, CDR2 SYGVKD. The CDR3 protein is CAISESEGSTNEKLFF. CDR3 DNA sequence: TGTGCCATCAGTGAGTCGGAGGGCTCAACTAATGAAAAACTGTTTTTT.

This chain joins TRBV10-3 and TRBJ1-1; 8 bases align to TRBD1. CDR1 is ENHRY, CDR2 SYGVKD, per germline. This CDR3 contains 12 residues. V gave up 10 bases and J gave up 3 bases; unmatched junction bases: 4. Written as DNA, the CDR3 is TGTGCCACCCAGGACAGGGACACTGAAGCTTTCTTT. Protein: CATQDRDTEAFF.